This TCR beta chain was recorded in a study of blood T cells in healthy people across ages. Study summary: About one barcoded beta molecule per two T cells was the capture yield of template switching. Findings and limits, study-wide: Age advanced and TCR beta diversity per million T cells fell, roughly linearly.

The CDR3 sequence is 12 residues long. Trimming shortened V by 1 base and J by 8 bases, and 6 bases separated the two germline ends. Per germline, CDR1 SEHNR and CDR2 FQNEAQ (reference sequence). Russia was home to the donors, healthy Caucasian individuals aged roughly 6 to 95. Per sample, no less than 6 micrograms of total RNA were extracted. Alongside a J-beta primer mix, a sample-barcoded 5' primer served in a second PCR lasting about 7 to 11 cycles. TCRdb used MiXCR to reprocess the 5' RACE reads, holding one entry per CDR3 protein. The sample gives 700,000 or so distinct CDR3 sequences, about 20% of which show up once; roughly 22% is in the top ten. This clonotype was found a few times. Its matching antigen is unknown.

Sequencing used blood. The TCR sequence derives from a man between 65 and 79 years old in good health. The chain uses TRBV7-9 and TRBJ2-1; D remains ambiguous. The CDR3: CASSLVNDEQFF. The CDR3 DNA follows: TGTGCCAGCAGCTTAGTTAACGATGAGCAGTTCTTC.